The clone carrying this T cell receptor beta chain was seen only once. Antigen unknown. This sample stems from a study of cytomegalovirus exposure and HLA in healthy donors. The wider study: Across some 400 genotyped donors, around 82% landed in the Caucasian-associated ancestry cluster.

Study-wide findings and caveats: The study designated 150 or so TCR beta chains cytomegalovirus-associated.

PCR involved 60 Vbeta and 13 Jbeta primers. Clones were read by immunoSEQ multiplex PCR, and TCRdb kept only the in-frame ones, dropping some. The table has about 76,000 clones, around 72% seen once; the top ten hold about 16%. The clonotype was recovered from a woman aged 40 to 50 in good health and CMV-seropositive. The sequencing sample was made of PBMCs.

Written as DNA, the CDR3 is TGCAGCGTTGATGGCAGGGGGCTCGTGAACACTGAAGCTTTCTTT. It codes for CSVDGRGLVNTEAFF. J is TRBJ1-1 and V is TRBV29-1; TRBD1 agrees at 8 bases. In germline, CDR1 is SQVTM, CDR2 ANQGSEA. The V segment lost 3 bases and the J segment 0 bases; nucleotides outside the gene matches: 6. The CDR3 extends over 15 amino acids. The variable domain in full, completed from reference TRBV29-1 and TRBJ1-1, reads SAVISQKPSRDICQRGTSLTIQCQVDSQVTMMFWYRQQPGQSLTLIATANQGSEATYESGFVIDKFPISRPNLTFSTLTVSNMSPEDSSIYLCSVDGRGLVNTEAFFGQGTRLTVV.